The rows below give T cell receptor beta chains drawn from one sample of a study of response to subunit inactivated influenza vaccine. Using its own MiXCR run on the RT-PCR reads, TCRdb lists one record per CDR3 protein. The sample has over 650,000 distinct CDR3 sequences, approximately 17% seen once; the top ten hold about 11%. Sequencing was performed on PBMCs from blood, taken less than 6 days after vaccination. The receptors derive from a man in his fifties who received an inactivated influenza vaccine. Both conserved end residues are part of each CDR3. The D gene is left open where the match is weak. Clone size is not always given. Where it is, it says once, few, many or a class for expanded clones.

d_call: TRBD2; v_call: TRBV7-9; clone_size: few; j_call: TRBJ2-1; cdr3_aa: CASSLGLDHNEQFF; cdr3_nt: TGTGCCAGCAGCCTCGGACTAGATCACAATGAGCAGTTCTTC
d_call: .; v_call: TRBV19; clone_size: few; j_call: TRBJ2-1; cdr3_aa: CASIGKPYNEQFF; cdr3_nt: TGTGCCAGTATCGGGAAACCTTACAATGAGCAGTTCTTC
d_call: TRBD2; v_call: TRBV20-1; clone_size: few; j_call: TRBJ2-7; cdr3_aa: CSASNGRGVSAQYF; cdr3_nt: TGCAGTGCTAGTAACGGGCGGGGGGTTTCCGCGCAGTACTTC
d_call: TRBD1; v_call: TRBV20-1; clone_size: .; j_call: TRBJ1-5; cdr3_aa: CSAHGGQGQAQPQHF; cdr3_nt: TGCAGTGCCCATGGTGGGCAGGGACAGGCTCAGCCCCAGCATTTT
d_call: TRBD2; v_call: TRBV9; clone_size: .; j_call: TRBJ2-7; cdr3_aa: CASSAGLVNYEQYF; cdr3_nt: TGTGCCAGCAGCGCCGGACTAGTCAACTACGAGCAGTACTTC
d_call: .; v_call: TRBV6-5; clone_size: few; j_call: TRBJ2-1; cdr3_aa: CASSYQTGYEQFF; cdr3_nt: TGTGCCAGCAGTTATCAAACAGGGTATGAGCAGTTCTTC
d_call: .; v_call: TRBV20-1; clone_size: .; j_call: TRBJ2-1; cdr3_aa: CSARDLSGSTPRLYNEQFF; cdr3_nt: TGCAGTGCTAGAGATCTGTCGGGATCCACGCCTAGACTCTACAATGAGCAGTTCTTC
d_call: TRBD2; v_call: TRBV3-1; clone_size: .; j_call: TRBJ2-3; cdr3_aa: CASSQGTSADTQYF; cdr3_nt: TGTGCCAGCAGCCAAGGGACTAGCGCTGATACGCAGTATTTT
d_call: .; v_call: TRBV4-3; clone_size: .; j_call: TRBJ1-2; cdr3_aa: CASSQALLGAYGYTF; cdr3_nt: TGCGCCAGCAGCCAAGCTCTATTGGGGGCCTATGGCTACACCTTC
d_call: .; v_call: TRBV20-1; clone_size: .; j_call: TRBJ2-7; cdr3_aa: CSATSTGYEQYF; cdr3_nt: TGCAGTGCTACTTCAACAGGCTACGAGCAGTACTTC
d_call: TRBD1; v_call: TRBV11-1; clone_size: many; j_call: TRBJ2-1; cdr3_aa: CASSPGTGSDEQFF; cdr3_nt: TGTGCCAGCAGCCCCGGGACAGGGAGCGATGAGCAGTTCTTC
d_call: TRBD2; v_call: TRBV5-4; clone_size: .; j_call: TRBJ2-3; cdr3_aa: CASSLGPPLRAGVGDTQYF; cdr3_nt: TGTGCCAGCAGCTTGGGTCCCCCACTTCGAGCGGGGGTGGGAGATACGCAGTATTTT
d_call: .; v_call: TRBV9; clone_size: .; j_call: TRBJ2-3; cdr3_aa: CASSVDRADTQYF; cdr3_nt: TGTGCCAGCAGCGTTGACCGGGCAGATACGCAGTATTTT
d_call: TRBD1; v_call: TRBV6-6; clone_size: many; j_call: TRBJ1-1; cdr3_aa: CASSYRTGTEAFF; cdr3_nt: TGTGCCAGCAGTTACCGGACAGGGACTGAAGCTTTCTTT
d_call: TRBD1; v_call: TRBV20-1; clone_size: many; j_call: TRBJ1-2; cdr3_aa: CSARGGDYGYTF; cdr3_nt: TGCAGTGCGAGAGGGGGCGACTATGGCTACACCTTC
d_call: .; v_call: TRBV12-5; clone_size: .; j_call: TRBJ2-3; cdr3_aa: CASDGDTQYF; cdr3_nt: TGTGCTAGTGATGGGGATACGCAGTATTTT